Listed below are T cell receptor beta chains from one sample, sequenced in a study of regulatory T cells in long-lasting Graves disease. A single record per CDR3 protein comes from TCRdb applying MiXCR to the multiplex PCR reads. The sample contains more than 450,000 distinct CDR3 sequences, more than 10% of which appear only once. These records were also assigned to another study, of T cells in Graves' hyperthyroidism and ophthalmopathy.

Specimen: peripheral blood mononuclear cells (PBMCs), collected at new diagnosis, from a patient treated with antithyroid drugs. These receptors all come from a woman in her 30s with Graves disease. The CDR3 runs from the conserved cysteine through the conserved F or W. D genes are given only for firm matches. The listing skips clone size in some rows; elsewhere it reads once, few, many or a size class.

D: TRBD1
V: TRBV28
size: .
J: TRBJ1-1
CDR3: CASSYPPGQGSGAFF
DNA: TGTGCCAGCAGTTACCCACCGGGACAGGGTAGTGGCGCTTTCTTT

D: TRBD2
V: TRBV9
size: many
J: TRBJ2-7
CDR3: CASSEGLAASSYEQYF
DNA: TGTGCCAGCAGCGAGGGGCTAGCGGCTAGCTCCTACGAGCAGTACTTC

D: .
V: TRBV20-1
size: many
J: TRBJ2-7
CDR3: CSARLPSYEQYF
DNA: TGCAGTGCTAGACTCCCGTCCTACGAGCAGTACTTC

D: TRBD1
V: TRBV27
size: few
J: TRBJ2-4
CDR3: CASSVDRGGNIQYF
DNA: TGTGCCAGCAGTGTTGACAGGGGGGGAAACATTCAGTACTTC

D: .
V: TRBV9
size: few
J: TRBJ1-2
CDR3: CASSVGGSRGLYGYTF
DNA: TGTGCCAGCAGCGTAGGGGGGAGTCGGGGACTCTATGGCTACACCTTC

D: .
V: TRBV7-9
size: few
J: TRBJ2-1
CDR3: CASSLISFAEQFF
DNA: TGTGCCAGCAGCTTAATTAGTTTCGCTGAGCAGTTCTTC

D: .
V: TRBV28
size: many
J: TRBJ1-6
CDR3: CASRIDEAWNNSPLHF
DNA: TGTGCCAGCAGGATAGACGAGGCTTGGAATAATTCACCCCTCCACTTT

D: .
V: TRBV5-1
size: .
J: TRBJ2-7
CDR3: CASSLAVGPYEQYF
DNA: TGCGCCAGCAGCTTGGCGGTGGGGCCCTACGAGCAGTACTTC

D: TRBD2
V: TRBV6-2/TRBV6-3
size: many
J: TRBJ2-5
CDR3: CASSKTSGPLETQYF
DNA: TGTGCCAGCAGTAAGACTAGCGGACCCTTAGAGACCCAGTACTTC

D: .
V: TRBV12-3/TRBV12-4
size: many
J: TRBJ1-5
CDR3: CASSTRRENQPQHF
DNA: TGTGCCAGCAGTACTCGGCGGGAGAATCAGCCCCAGCATTTT

D: .
V: TRBV5-5
size: many
J: TRBJ2-2
CDR3: CASSLEAGHTGELFF
DNA: TGTGCCAGCAGCTTGGAGGCAGGCCACACCGGGGAGCTGTTTTTT

D: TRBD1
V: TRBV6-2/TRBV6-3
size: many
J: TRBJ1-5
CDR3: CASSYGTGVQPQHF
DNA: TGTGCCAGCAGTTATGGGACAGGGGTTCAGCCCCAGCATTTT

D: TRBD2
V: TRBV24-1
size: many
J: TRBJ2-2
CDR3: CATSIAAGRTGELFF
DNA: TGTGCCACCAGTATAGCAGCGGGACGTACCGGGGAGCTGTTTTTT

D: .
V: TRBV30
size: many
J: TRBJ1-1
CDR3: CAWSKTVNTEAFF
DNA: TGTGCCTGGAGTAAGACAGTGAACACTGAAGCTTTCTTT

D: .
V: TRBV11-2
size: many
J: TRBJ2-6
CDR3: CASSPILGLPLHGANVLTF
DNA: TGTGCCAGCAGCCCAATCTTGGGACTCCCCCTTCACGGGGCCAACGTCCTGACTTTC

D: TRBD1
V: TRBV7-9
size: many
J: TRBJ2-7
CDR3: CASSLGSGTAYEQYF
DNA: TGTGCCAGCAGCCTAGGGTCCGGGACAGCCTACGAGCAGTACTTC

D: .
V: TRBV28
size: many
J: TRBJ1-2
CDR3: CASSFRGKYGYTF
DNA: TGTGCCAGCAGTTTCCGAGGGAAATATGGCTACACCTTC

D: TRBD1
V: TRBV24-1
size: few
J: TRBJ1-5
CDR3: CATSQTGLGNQPQHF
DNA: TGTGCCACCAGCCAGACAGGGTTGGGAAATCAGCCCCAGCATTTT

D: TRBD2
V: TRBV3-1
size: many
J: TRBJ2-1
CDR3: CASSQDPAGVKNEQFF
DNA: TGTGCCAGCAGCCAAGATCCAGCGGGAGTCAAGAATGAGCAGTTCTTC

D: .
V: TRBV7-8
size: many
J: TRBJ1-1
CDR3: CASSLSAGAMNTEAFF
DNA: TGTGCCAGCAGCTTATCGGCAGGGGCTATGAACACTGAAGCTTTCTTT

D: TRBD2
V: TRBV10-3
size: many
J: TRBJ2-7
CDR3: CAISAGTSGSGEQYF
DNA: TGTGCCATCAGCGCCGGGACTAGCGGGAGTGGGGAGCAGTACTTC

D: TRBD2
V: TRBV11-2
size: many
J: TRBJ2-1
CDR3: CASSLVRGTSGEQFF
DNA: TGTGCCAGCAGCTTAGTCAGGGGAACTAGCGGTGAGCAGTTCTTC

D: .
V: TRBV20-1
size: many
J: TRBJ2-3
CDR3: CSARAAVDTQYF
DNA: TGCAGTGCTAGGGCCGCGGTAGATACGCAGTATTTT

D: TRBD2
V: TRBV18
size: many
J: TRBJ2-3
CDR3: CASSPSGRGRGTQYF
DNA: TGTGCCAGCTCACCCTCGGGGAGGGGCAGAGGCACGCAGTATTTT

D: TRBD1
V: TRBV19
size: many
J: TRBJ2-1
CDR3: CASSIDPGQGNEQFF
DNA: TGTGCCAGTAGTATAGACCCTGGACAGGGCAATGAGCAGTTCTTC

D: TRBD2
V: TRBV12-3/TRBV12-4
size: many
J: TRBJ2-7
CDR3: CASSLVGGLGFHEQYF
DNA: TGTGCCAGCAGTTTAGTAGGGGGACTAGGGTTCCACGAGCAGTACTTC

D: TRBD1
V: TRBV7-9
size: few
J: TRBJ2-5
CDR3: CASTPGQGVETQYF
DNA: TGTGCCAGCACTCCGGGACAGGGGGTGGAGACCCAGTACTTC

D: TRBD2
V: TRBV20-1
size: few
J: TRBJ2-7
CDR3: CSARDLLAGAEQYF
DNA: TGCAGTGCTAGAGATCTTCTAGCGGGAGCCGAGCAGTACTTC

D: .
V: TRBV20-1
size: .
J: TRBJ2-1
CDR3: CSARFTNEQFF
DNA: TGCAGTGCTAGATTCACAAATGAGCAGTTCTTC

D: .
V: TRBV12-3/TRBV12-4
size: .
J: TRBJ2-2
CDR3: CASSFLLDVGELFF
DNA: TGTGCCAGCAGTTTTTTACTAGATGTCGGGGAGCTGTTTTTT

D: .
V: TRBV7-9
size: many
J: TRBJ1-2
CDR3: CASSHWVNGYTF
DNA: TGTGCCAGCAGCCACTGGGTCAATGGCTACACCTTC

D: TRBD2
V: TRBV28
size: .
J: TRBJ2-2
CDR3: CASSLLQGGTSGRPGELFF
DNA: TGTGCCAGCAGTTTATTACAGGGCGGGACTAGCGGGAGACCCGGGGAGCTGTTTTTT

D: TRBD1
V: TRBV6-8
size: many
J: TRBJ2-1
CDR3: CASSARTGGIYNEQFF
DNA: TGTGCCAGCAGTGCCCGGACAGGGGGTATTTACAATGAGCAGTTCTTC

D: TRBD1
V: TRBV6-2/TRBV6-3
size: many
J: TRBJ2-5
CDR3: CASSFSGGPQETQYF
DNA: TGTGCCAGCAGTTTTTCAGGGGGCCCTCAAGAGACCCAGTACTTC

D: .
V: TRBV18
size: many
J: TRBJ1-4
CDR3: CASPPAGEKLFF
DNA: TGTGCCAGCCCCCCGGCGGGGGAAAAACTGTTTTTT

D: .
V: TRBV27
size: .
J: TRBJ1-1
CDR3: CASREGLVSTEAFF
DNA: TGTGCCAGCAGAGAGGGACTGGTGAGCACTGAAGCTTTCTTT

D: TRBD1
V: TRBV27
size: many
J: TRBJ1-5
CDR3: CASSRTGGFPQHF
DNA: TGTGCCAGCAGTCGGACAGGTGGATTCCCCCAGCATTTT

D: .
V: TRBV20-1
size: .
J: TRBJ2-7
CDR3: CSAIAIKLTYEQYF
DNA: TGCAGTGCTATAGCTATCAAGTTGACCTACGAGCAGTACTTC

D: .
V: TRBV19
size: many
J: TRBJ2-4
CDR3: CASRYRPGRDIQYF
DNA: TGTGCCAGTAGATACCGTCCGGGGCGAGACATTCAGTACTTC

D: .
V: TRBV24-1
size: many
J: TRBJ1-1
CDR3: CATQPQPMNTEAFF
DNA: TGTGCCACCCAACCTCAGCCCATGAACACTGAAGCTTTCTTT

D: TRBD1
V: TRBV18
size: .
J: TRBJ1-5
CDR3: CASSPRAQGQDQPQHF
DNA: TGTGCCAGCTCACCACGAGCTCAAGGACAGGATCAGCCCCAGCATTTT

D: TRBD2
V: TRBV7-2
size: many
J: TRBJ2-1
CDR3: CASSEIAGWSLRNEQFF
DNA: TGTGCCAGCAGCGAAATAGCGGGATGGTCTTTGAGGAATGAGCAGTTCTTC

D: .
V: TRBV5-8
size: .
J: TRBJ2-1
CDR3: CASSIRPGRYNEQFF
DNA: TGTGCCAGCAGCATACGCCCGGGCCGATACAATGAGCAGTTCTTC

D: .
V: TRBV29-1
size: few
J: TRBJ2-3
CDR3: CSGRTGTSTDTQYF
DNA: TGCAGCGGACGAACAGGGACTAGCACAGATACGCAGTATTTT

D: .
V: TRBV19
size: .
J: TRBJ1-2
CDR3: CASSKGAITLYGYTF
DNA: TGTGCCAGTAGCAAAGGGGCCATTACACTCTATGGCTACACCTTC

D: .
V: TRBV29-1
size: many
J: TRBJ2-1
CDR3: CSAGRNEQFF
DNA: TGCAGCGCAGGGAGGAATGAGCAGTTCTTC

D: TRBD2
V: TRBV20-1
size: .
J: TRBJ2-1
CDR3: CSARLTSGFTSYNEQFF
DNA: TGCAGTGCACGGCTGACTAGCGGGTTCACCTCCTACAATGAGCAGTTCTTC

D: TRBD1
V: TRBV7-2
size: many
J: TRBJ1-1
CDR3: CASRKQGALEAFF
DNA: TGTGCCAGCAGAAAACAGGGGGCTCTTGAAGCTTTCTTT

D: TRBD1
V: TRBV19
size: .
J: TRBJ1-5
CDR3: CASSIDHRGPGQPQHF
DNA: TGTGCCAGTAGTATAGATCACAGGGGGCCGGGTCAGCCCCAGCATTTT

D: .
V: TRBV13
size: .
J: TRBJ2-5
CDR3: CASSPRTGRAETQYF
DNA: TGTGCCAGCAGCCCTCGGACAGGGAGGGCAGAGACCCAGTACTTC

D: .
V: TRBV19
size: few
J: TRBJ2-1
CDR3: CASSIVGLAITYNEQFF
DNA: TGTGCCAGTAGTATAGTAGGCCTAGCCATCACCTACAATGAGCAGTTCTTC

D: .
V: TRBV19
size: many
J: TRBJ1-4
CDR3: CASSTRNEKLFF
DNA: TGTGCCAGTAGTACGAGAAATGAAAAACTGTTTTTT

D: .
V: TRBV18
size: many
J: TRBJ1-5
CDR3: CASSPSNGNQPQHF
DNA: TGTGCCAGCTCACCAAGTAACGGGAATCAGCCCCAGCATTTT

D: TRBD1
V: TRBV7-6
size: .
J: TRBJ1-3
CDR3: CASSLARGQGNTIYF
DNA: TGTGCCAGCAGCTTAGCCCGGGGACAGGGAAACACCATATATTTT

D: TRBD2
V: TRBV7-9
size: many
J: TRBJ2-3
CDR3: CASSFKAGGFPGTDTQYF
DNA: TGTGCCAGCAGCTTTAAAGCGGGAGGGTTCCCCGGCACAGATACGCAGTATTTT

D: .
V: TRBV3-1
size: many
J: TRBJ2-1
CDR3: CASSLPGRLESKQFF
DNA: TGTGCCAGCAGCCTCCCCGGCCGACTGGAATCGAAGCAGTTCTTC

D: .
V: TRBV5-1
size: few
J: TRBJ2-1
CDR3: CASSLQGGAYNEQFF
DNA: TGCGCCAGCAGCTTGCAGGGTGGGGCTTACAATGAGCAGTTCTTC

D: TRBD2
V: TRBV19
size: .
J: TRBJ2-5
CDR3: CASNQGTSGSLYF
DNA: TGTGCCAGTAATCAAGGGACTAGCGGGAGTTTGTACTTC

D: .
V: TRBV28
size: few
J: TRBJ1-2
CDR3: CASSLNAGYYGYTF
DNA: TGTGCCAGCAGTCTCAACGCAGGGTACTATGGCTACACCTTC

D: TRBD2
V: TRBV11-2
size: once
J: TRBJ2-7
CDR3: CASSLGGALAGYEQYF
DNA: TGTGCCAGCAGCTTAGGCGGTGCCCTAGCGGGATACGAGCAGTACTTC